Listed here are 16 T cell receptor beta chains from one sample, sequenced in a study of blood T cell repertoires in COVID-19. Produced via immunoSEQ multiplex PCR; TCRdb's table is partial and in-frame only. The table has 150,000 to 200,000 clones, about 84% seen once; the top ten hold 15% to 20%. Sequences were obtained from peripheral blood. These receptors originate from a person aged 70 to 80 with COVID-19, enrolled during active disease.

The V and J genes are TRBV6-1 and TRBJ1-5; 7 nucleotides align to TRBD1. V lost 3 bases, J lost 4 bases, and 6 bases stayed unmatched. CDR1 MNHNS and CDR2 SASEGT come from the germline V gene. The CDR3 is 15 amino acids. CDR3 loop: CASSDRPGGNQPQHF. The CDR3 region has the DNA TGTGCCAGCAGTGATCGCCCAGGGGGTAATCAGCCCCAGCATTTT.

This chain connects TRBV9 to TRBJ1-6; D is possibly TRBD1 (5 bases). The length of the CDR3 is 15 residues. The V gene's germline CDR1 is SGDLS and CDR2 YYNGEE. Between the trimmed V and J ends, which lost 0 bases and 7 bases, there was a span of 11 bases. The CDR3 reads CASSVERGRNSPLHF. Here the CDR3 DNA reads TGTGCCAGCAGCGTAGAAAGGGGCAGGAATTCACCCCTCCACTTT.

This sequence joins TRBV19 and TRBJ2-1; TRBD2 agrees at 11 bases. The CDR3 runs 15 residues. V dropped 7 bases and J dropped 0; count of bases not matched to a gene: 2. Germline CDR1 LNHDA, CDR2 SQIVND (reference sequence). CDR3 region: CASTLAGGSYNEQFF. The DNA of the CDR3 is TGTGCCAGTACCCTAGCGGGGGGCTCCTACAATGAGCAGTTCTTC.

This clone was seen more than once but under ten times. The CDR3 nucleotides read TGTGCCAGCAGCCAGGAATCCGGGACAGAGGGGATTTATGGCTACACCTTC. This encodes CASSQESGTEGIYGYTF. This chain connects TRBV4-2 to TRBJ1-2; TRBD1 matches at 7 bases. With V trimmed by 3 bases and J by 5 bases, 15 bases remained unmatched. The germline CDR1 and CDR2 sequences are LGHNA and YNFKEQ. The CDR3 consists of 17 residues.

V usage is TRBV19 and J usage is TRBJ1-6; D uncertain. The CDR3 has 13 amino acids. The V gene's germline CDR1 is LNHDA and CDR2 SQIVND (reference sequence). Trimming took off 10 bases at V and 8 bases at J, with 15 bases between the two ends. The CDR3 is CATKTVGYSPLHF. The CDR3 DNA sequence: TGTGCCACCAAGACGGTCGGGTATTCACCCCTCCACTTT. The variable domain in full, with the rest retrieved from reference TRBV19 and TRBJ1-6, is DGGITQSPKYLFRKEGQNVTLSCEQNLNHDAMYWYRQDPGQGLRLIYYSQIVNDFQKGDIAEGYSVSREKKESFPLTVTSAQKNPTAFYLCATKTVGYSPLHFGNGTRLTVT.

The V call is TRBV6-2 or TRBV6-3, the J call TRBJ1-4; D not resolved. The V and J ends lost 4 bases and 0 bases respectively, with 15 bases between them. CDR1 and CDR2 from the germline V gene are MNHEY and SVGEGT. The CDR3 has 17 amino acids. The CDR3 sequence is CASSFTRMGATNEKLFF. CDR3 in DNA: TGTGCCAGCAGTTTTACTCGAATGGGAGCAACTAATGAAAAACTGTTTTTT.

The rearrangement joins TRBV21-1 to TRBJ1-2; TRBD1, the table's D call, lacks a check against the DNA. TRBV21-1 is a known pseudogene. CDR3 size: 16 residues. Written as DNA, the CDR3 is TGTGCCAGCAGCAAAATTGACGACAGGGAGGAGGATGGCTACACCTTC. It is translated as CASSKIDDREEDGYTF.

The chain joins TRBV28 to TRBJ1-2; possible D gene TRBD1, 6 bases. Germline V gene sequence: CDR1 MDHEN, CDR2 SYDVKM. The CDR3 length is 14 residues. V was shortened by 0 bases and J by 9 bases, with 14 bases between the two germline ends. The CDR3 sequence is CASSLWGARRSYTF. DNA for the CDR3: TGTGCCAGCAGTTTATGGGGGGCGCGTAGAAGCTACACCTTC.

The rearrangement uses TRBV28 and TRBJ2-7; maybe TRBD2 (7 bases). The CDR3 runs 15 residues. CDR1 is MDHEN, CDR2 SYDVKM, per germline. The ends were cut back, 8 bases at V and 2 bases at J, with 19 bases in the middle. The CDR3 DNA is TGTGCCAGCTTGGAGGGGGGGGACACCACCTACGAGCAGTACTTC. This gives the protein CASLEGGDTTYEQYF.

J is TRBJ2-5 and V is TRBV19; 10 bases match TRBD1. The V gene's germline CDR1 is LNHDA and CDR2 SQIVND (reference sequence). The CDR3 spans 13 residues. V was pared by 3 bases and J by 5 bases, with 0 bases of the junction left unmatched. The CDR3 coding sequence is TGTGCCAGTAGTATGGACAGGGGGGAGACCCAGTACTTC. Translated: CASSMDRGETQYF.

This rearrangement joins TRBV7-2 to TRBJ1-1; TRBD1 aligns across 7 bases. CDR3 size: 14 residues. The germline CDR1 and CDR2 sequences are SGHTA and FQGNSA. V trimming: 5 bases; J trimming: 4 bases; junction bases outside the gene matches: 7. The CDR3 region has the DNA TGTGCCAGCAGCAAAGACAGGGAAATCACTGAAGCTTTCTTT. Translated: CASSKDREITEAFF.

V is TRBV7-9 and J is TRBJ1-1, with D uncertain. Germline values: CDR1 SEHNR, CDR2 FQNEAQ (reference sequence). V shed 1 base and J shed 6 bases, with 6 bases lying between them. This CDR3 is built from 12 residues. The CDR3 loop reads CASSLGTPEAFF. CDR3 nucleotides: TGTGCCAGCAGCTTAGGGACTCCTGAAGCTTTCTTT.

This chain's CDR3 is CASSIRTLEATGELFF. The CDR3 DNA is TGTGCCAGTAGTATTCGTACACTTGAGGCCACCGGGGAGCTGTTTTTT. The V gene is TRBV19, the J gene TRBJ2-2; D unresolved. The CDR3 loop spans 16 amino acids. V was cut by 3 bases and J by 4 bases, with 15 bases left in between. Germline CDR1 LNHDA, CDR2 SQIVND (reference sequence).

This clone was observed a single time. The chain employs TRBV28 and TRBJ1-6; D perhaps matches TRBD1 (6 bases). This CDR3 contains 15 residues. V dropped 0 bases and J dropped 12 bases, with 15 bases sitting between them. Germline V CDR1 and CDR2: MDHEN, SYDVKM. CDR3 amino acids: CASSLWTGGRVPLHF. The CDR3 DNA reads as TGTGCCAGCAGTTTATGGACAGGAGGCCGGGTACCCCTCCACTTT.

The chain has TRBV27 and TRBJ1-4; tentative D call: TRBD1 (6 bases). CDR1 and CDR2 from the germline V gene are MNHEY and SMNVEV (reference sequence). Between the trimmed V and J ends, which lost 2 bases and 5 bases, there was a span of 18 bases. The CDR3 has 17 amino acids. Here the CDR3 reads CASSLDWAGADNEKLFF. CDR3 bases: TGTGCCAGCAGTTTAGACTGGGCGGGGGCAGACAATGAAAAACTGTTTTTT.

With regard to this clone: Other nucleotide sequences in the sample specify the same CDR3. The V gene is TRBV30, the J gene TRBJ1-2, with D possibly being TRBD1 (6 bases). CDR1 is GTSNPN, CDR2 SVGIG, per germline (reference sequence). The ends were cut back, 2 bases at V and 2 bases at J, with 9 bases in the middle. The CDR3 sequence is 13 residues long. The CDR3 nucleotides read TGTGCCTGGAGTATTCAGGGGAACTATGGCTACACCTTC. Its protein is CAWSIQGNYGYTF.